The rows below give T cell receptor beta chains drawn from one sample of a study of beta chain features in type 1 diabetes. The assay was immunoSEQ multiplex PCR, and TCRdb's table has in-frame clones only and misses some. The sample includes 620,000 or so clones, around 15% of them seen just once. Sequenced: naive CD4+ T cells from blood. The source is a man between 18 and 35 years old in good health. Each CDR3 is given with its conserved first and last residue. D genes are given only for firm matches. Part of the rows lack a size; the others show once, few, many or a class for expanded clones.

TRBJ2-2,few,.,TRBV4-1,TGCGCCAGCAGCCAAGATAAAGGCGGGGAGCTGTTTTTT,CASSQDKGGELFF
TRBJ1-5,.,TRBD1,TRBV7-2,TGTGCCAGCAGCTTAATGGGACAGACCAATCAGCCCCAGCATTTT,CASSLMGQTNQPQHF
TRBJ2-5,.,.,TRBV5-1,TGCGCCAGCTCCCCAAATGCAGCAAACCAAGAGACCCAGTACTTC,CASSPNAANQETQYF
TRBJ2-1,.,.,TRBV5-4,TGTGCCAGCAGCTTGGAGGCGTGGGGCTCATACAATGAGCAGTTCTTC,CASSLEAWGSYNEQFF
TRBJ2-1,few,TRBD2,TRBV25-1,TGTGCCAGCAGTTTAGCGGGGACGAATGAGCAGTTCTTC,CASSLAGTNEQFF
TRBJ2-7,few,.,TRBV7-2,TGTGCCAGCAGCCTTAGCGGTAAAACCTACGAGCAGTACTTC,CASSLSGKTYEQYF
TRBJ2-4,.,TRBD1,TRBV5-1,TGCGCCAGCAGCATGAGGACAGGGGGAATTCAAAACATTCAGTACTTC,CASSMRTGGIQNIQYF
TRBJ1-4,.,.,TRBV27,TGTGCCAGCAGTTCACTCGTAACGGGAAGGTCTGAAAAACTGTTTTTT,CASSSLVTGRSEKLFF
TRBJ2-5,.,.,TRBV15,TGTGCCACCAGCAGAGTGGGTTGGACCCAGTACTTC,CATSRVGWTQYF
TRBJ1-1,.,.,TRBV28,TGTGCCAGCCCGCCGGGGGCAGGGAACACTGAAGCTTTCTTT,CASPPGAGNTEAFF
TRBJ2-5,.,TRBD2,TRBV5-4,TGTGCCAGCAGCTTGGGGCTCGGGCTAGCGGGGTCCCAAGAGACCCAGTACTTC,CASSLGLGLAGSQETQYF
TRBJ1-5,.,.,TRBV11-2,TGTGCCAGCAGCCCCGACGGATCCAATCAGCCCCAGCATTTT,CASSPDGSNQPQHF
TRBJ1-1,.,TRBD1,TRBV7-2,TGTGCCAGCAGCTTGGGACAGGGTCTCGTAGGAGCTTTCTTT,CASSLGQGLVGAFF
TRBJ2-2,.,TRBD1,TRBV9,TGTGCCAGCAGCGTACCCGGGACAGTCACCGGGGAGCTGTTTTTT,CASSVPGTVTGELFF
TRBJ2-5,.,TRBD1,TRBV19,TGTGCCAGTAGTCCACTAGGACAGGGCTGGGAGACCCAGTACTTC,CASSPLGQGWETQYF
TRBJ2-7,few,.,TRBV27,TGTGCCAGCAGGGGCAGGGGGAGGTACGAGCAGTACTTC,CASRGRGRYEQYF
TRBJ2-3,.,TRBD1,TRBV7-3,TGTGCCAGCAGAGAGCCCGGGACAGGGGTCACAGATACGCAGTATTTT,CASREPGTGVTDTQYF
TRBJ2-3,few,.,TRBV7-2,TGTGCCAGCAGCTTAGCGGAAGGAGATACGCAGTATTTT,CASSLAEGDTQYF
TRBJ2-1,few,.,TRBV7-8,TGTGCCAGCAGCTTGGCCCTTTGGGGCTCCTACAATGAGCAGTTCTTC,CASSLALWGSYNEQFF
TRBJ1-1,few,TRBD1,TRBV29-1,TGCAGCGTTGCCCTTACAGGGGTCAGTGAAGCTTTCTTT,CSVALTGVSEAFF
TRBJ2-5,.,TRBD2,TRBV4-1,TGCGCCAGCAGCCCATTAGCGGGAGGGGAGACCCAGTACTTC,CASSPLAGGETQYF
TRBJ2-2,once,.,TRBV6-1,TGTGCCAGCAAAGCGGCCGGGGAGCTGTTTTTT,CASKAAGELFF
TRBJ1-6,.,.,TRBV23-1,TGCGCCAGCAGTCAATCTTTCAGGGTCGGTTCACCCCTCCACTTT,CASSQSFRVGSPLHF
TRBJ2-2,.,TRBD1,TRBV11-3,TGTGCCAGCAGCTACGCGAGGTGGGGACAGACCTCCACCGGGGAGCTGTTTTTT,CASSYARWGQTSTGELFF
TRBJ2-5,.,TRBD1,TRBV10-3,TGTGCCATCAGTGAGACAGGGGAATACCAAGAGACCCAGTACTTC,CAISETGEYQETQYF
TRBJ2-5,.,TRBD1,TRBV5-1,TGCGCCAGCAGCTTGGGGCTACAGGGGGGAGAGACCCAGTACTTC,CASSLGLQGGETQYF
TRBJ1-5,.,.,TRBV6-5,TGTGCCAGCAGTCGGGACGGCTATAATCAGCCCCAGCATTTT,CASSRDGYNQPQHF
TRBJ1-5,.,.,TRBV5-6,TGTGCCAGCAGCTTGGGTCGGGGGGCTGGCAATCAGCCCCAGCATTTT,CASSLGRGAGNQPQHF
TRBJ1-3,.,.,TRBV9,TGTGCCAGCAGCGTTGACTCGGGAAACACCATATATTTT,CASSVDSGNTIYF